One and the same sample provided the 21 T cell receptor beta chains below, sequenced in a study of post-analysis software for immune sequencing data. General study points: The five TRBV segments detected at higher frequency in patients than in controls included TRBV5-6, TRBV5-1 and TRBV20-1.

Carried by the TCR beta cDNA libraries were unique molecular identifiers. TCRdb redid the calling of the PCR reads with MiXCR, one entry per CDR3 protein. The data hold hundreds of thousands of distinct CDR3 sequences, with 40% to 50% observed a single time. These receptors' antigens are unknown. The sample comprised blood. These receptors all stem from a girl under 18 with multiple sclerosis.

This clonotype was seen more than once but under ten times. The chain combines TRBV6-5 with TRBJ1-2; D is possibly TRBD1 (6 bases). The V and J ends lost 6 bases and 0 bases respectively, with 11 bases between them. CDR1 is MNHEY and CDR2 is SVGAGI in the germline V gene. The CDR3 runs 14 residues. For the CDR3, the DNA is TGTGCCAGCAGGGTGGACAGCCCTAACTATGGCTACACCTTC. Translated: CASRVDSPNYGYTF.

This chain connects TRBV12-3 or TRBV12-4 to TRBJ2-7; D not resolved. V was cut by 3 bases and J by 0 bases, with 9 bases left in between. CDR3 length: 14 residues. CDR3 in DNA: TGTGCCAGCAGTTTTGCGCGGTACTCCTACGAGCAGTACTTC. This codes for CASSFARYSYEQYF.

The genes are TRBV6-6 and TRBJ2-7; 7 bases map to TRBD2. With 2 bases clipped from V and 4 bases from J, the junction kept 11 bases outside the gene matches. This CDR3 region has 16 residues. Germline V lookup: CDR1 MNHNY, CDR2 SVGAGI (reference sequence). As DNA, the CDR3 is TGTGCCAGCAGTTACCCTCGGGCGGGAGTGGTATACGAGCAGTACTTC. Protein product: CASSYPRAGVVYEQYF.

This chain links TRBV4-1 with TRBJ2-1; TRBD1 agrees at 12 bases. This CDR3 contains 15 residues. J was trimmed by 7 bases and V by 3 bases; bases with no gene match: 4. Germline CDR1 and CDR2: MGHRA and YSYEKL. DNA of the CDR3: TGCGCCAGCAGCCACCCGGGACAGGGGGCTAATGAGCAGTTCTTC. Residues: CASSHPGQGANEQFF.

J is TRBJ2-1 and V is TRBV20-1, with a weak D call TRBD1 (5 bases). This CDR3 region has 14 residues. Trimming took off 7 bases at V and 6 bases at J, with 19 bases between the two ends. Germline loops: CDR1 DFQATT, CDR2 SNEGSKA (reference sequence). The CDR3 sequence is CSGIRAFPTNEQFF. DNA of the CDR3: TGCAGTGGTATCAGGGCGTTTCCTACCAATGAGCAGTTCTTC.

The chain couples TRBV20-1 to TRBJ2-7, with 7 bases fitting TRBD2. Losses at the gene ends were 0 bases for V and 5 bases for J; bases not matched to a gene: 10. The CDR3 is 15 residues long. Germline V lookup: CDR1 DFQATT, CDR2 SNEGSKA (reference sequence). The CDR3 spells CSARDSPRTRNEQYF. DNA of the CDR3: TGCAGTGCTAGAGACTCTCCGAGGACTAGAAACGAGCAGTACTTC.

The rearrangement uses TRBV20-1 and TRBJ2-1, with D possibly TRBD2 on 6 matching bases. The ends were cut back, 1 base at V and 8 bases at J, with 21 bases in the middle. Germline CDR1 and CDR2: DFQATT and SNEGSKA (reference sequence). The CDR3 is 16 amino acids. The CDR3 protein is CSARGARRAGLYEQFF. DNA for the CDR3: TGCAGTGCTAGAGGGGCCCGGAGGGCGGGGCTCTATGAGCAGTTCTTC.

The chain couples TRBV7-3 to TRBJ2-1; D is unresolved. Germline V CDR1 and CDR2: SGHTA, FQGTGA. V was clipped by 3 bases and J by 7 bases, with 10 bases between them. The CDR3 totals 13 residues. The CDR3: CASSFENGNEQFF. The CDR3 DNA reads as TGTGCCAGCAGCTTCGAGAATGGTAATGAGCAGTTCTTC.

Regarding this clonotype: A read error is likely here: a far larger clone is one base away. CDR3 nucleotide sequence: TGTGCCACCAGCCTCTCCTACAATGAGCAGTTCTTC. It specifies CATSLSYNEQFF. The chain combines TRBV15 with TRBJ2-1; D not resolved. This CDR3 region has 12 residues. CDR1 is LNHNV, CDR2 YYDKDF, per germline (reference sequence). The ends were cut back, 5 bases at V and 0 bases at J, with 2 bases in the middle.

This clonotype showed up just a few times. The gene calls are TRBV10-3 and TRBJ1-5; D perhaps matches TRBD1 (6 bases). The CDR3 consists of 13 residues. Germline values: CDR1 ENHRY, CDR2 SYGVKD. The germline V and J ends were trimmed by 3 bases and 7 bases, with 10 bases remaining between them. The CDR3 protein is CAISDRGSQPQHF. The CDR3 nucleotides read TGTGCCATCAGTGACAGGGGATCCCAGCCCCAGCATTTT.

For the CDR3, the DNA is TGTGCCAGCAGTGGGACTAGCGGGGGGTTGAGCGCAGATACGCAGTATTTT. Translated: CASSGTSGGLSADTQYF. J is TRBJ2-3 and V is TRBV12-3 or TRBV12-4; 15 bases fit TRBD2. V lost 5 bases and J lost 4; bases outside the gene matches: 7. The CDR3 extends over 17 amino acids.

In DNA, the CDR3 is TGTGCCAGCAGCCGCCGGGACAGGGTCGGCGGGGCGAACACCGGGGAGCTGTTTTTT. Its protein product is CASSRRDRVGGANTGELFF. V gene TRBV12-3 or TRBV12-4 combines with J gene TRBJ2-2; 9 bases are a match to TRBD1. V was clipped by 6 bases and J by 0 bases; unmatched bases: 14. This CDR3 is built from 19 residues.

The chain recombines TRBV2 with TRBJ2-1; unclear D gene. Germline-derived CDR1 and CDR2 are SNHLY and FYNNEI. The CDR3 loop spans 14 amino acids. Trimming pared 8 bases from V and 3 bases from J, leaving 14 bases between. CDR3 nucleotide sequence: TGTGCCAGCCGAGGACGTCAGGACTACAATGAGCAGTTCTTC. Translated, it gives CASRGRQDYNEQFF.

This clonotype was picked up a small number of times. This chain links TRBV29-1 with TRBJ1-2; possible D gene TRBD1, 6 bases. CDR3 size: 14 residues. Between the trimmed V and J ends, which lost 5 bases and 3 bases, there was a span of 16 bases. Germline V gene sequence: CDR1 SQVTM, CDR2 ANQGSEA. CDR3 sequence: CSVFPRGRDYGYTF. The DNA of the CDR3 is TGCAGCGTTTTCCCCAGGGGCAGGGACTATGGCTACACCTTC.

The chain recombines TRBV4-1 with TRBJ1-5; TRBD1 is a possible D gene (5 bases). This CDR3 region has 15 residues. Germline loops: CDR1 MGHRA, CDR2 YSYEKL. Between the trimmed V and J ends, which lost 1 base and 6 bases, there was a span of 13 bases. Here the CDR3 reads CASSQAQGTPQPQHF. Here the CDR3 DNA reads TGCGCCAGCAGCCAAGCACAAGGGACCCCTCAGCCCCAGCATTTT.

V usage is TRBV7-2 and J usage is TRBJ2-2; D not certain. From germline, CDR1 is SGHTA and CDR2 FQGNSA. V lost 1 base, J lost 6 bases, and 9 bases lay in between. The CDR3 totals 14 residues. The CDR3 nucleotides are TGTGCCAGCAGCTTAGTCCGGGCTCCCGGGGAGCTGTTTTTT. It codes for CASSLVRAPGELFF.

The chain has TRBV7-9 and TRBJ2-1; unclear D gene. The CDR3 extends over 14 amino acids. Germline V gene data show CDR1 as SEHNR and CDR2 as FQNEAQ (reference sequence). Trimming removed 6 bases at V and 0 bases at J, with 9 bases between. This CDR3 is CASSHRTSYNEQFF. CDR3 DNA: TGTGCCAGCAGTCACAGAACCTCCTACAATGAGCAGTTCTTC.

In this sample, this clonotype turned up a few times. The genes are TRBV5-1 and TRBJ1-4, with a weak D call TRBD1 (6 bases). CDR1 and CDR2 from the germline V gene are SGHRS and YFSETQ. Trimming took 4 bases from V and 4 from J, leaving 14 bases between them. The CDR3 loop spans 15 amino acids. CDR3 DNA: TGCGCCAGCAGCGGCGAGGGGGAGGTTAATGAAAAACTGTTTTTT. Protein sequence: CASSGEGEVNEKLFF.

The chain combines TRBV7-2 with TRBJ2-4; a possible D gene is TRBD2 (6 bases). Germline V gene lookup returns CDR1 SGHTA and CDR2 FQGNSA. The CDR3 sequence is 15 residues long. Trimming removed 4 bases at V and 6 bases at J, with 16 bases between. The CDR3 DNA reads TGTGCCAGCAGCTCAGTGGCGGGGACGCCAAACATTCAGTACTTC. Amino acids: CASSSVAGTPNIQYF.

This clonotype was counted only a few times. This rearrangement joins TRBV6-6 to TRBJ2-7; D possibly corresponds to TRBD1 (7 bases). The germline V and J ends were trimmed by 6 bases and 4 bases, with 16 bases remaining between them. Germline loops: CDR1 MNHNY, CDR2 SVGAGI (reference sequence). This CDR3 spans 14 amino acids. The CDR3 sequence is CASRLDRAGYEQYF. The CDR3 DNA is TGTGCCAGCAGGTTAGACAGGGCGGGATACGAGCAGTACTTC.

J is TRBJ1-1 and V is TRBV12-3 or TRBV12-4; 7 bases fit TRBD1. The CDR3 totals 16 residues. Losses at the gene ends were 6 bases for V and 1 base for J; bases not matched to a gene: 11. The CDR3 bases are TGTGCCAGCAGCTTCTACAGGGGTGGGGGGAACACTGAAGCTTTCTTT. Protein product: CASSFYRGGGNTEAFF.